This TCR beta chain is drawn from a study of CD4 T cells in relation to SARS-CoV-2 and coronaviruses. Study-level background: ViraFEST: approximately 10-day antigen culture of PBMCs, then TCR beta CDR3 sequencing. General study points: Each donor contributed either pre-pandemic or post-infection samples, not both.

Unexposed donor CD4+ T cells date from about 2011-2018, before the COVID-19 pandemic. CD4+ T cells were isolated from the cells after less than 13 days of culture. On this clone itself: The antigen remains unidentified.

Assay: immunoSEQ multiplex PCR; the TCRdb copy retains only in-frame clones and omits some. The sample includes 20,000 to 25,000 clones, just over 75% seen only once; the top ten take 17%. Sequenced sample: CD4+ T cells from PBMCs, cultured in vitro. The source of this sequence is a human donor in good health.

In DNA form, the CDR3 reads TGTGCCAGCAGCCCGAGATACACTAGCGGGACCTACGAGCAGTACTTC. Its protein product is CASSPRYTSGTYEQYF. V is TRBV7-2 and J is TRBJ2-7; 10 bases map to TRBD2. CDR3 length equals 16 residues. CDR1 and CDR2 (germline): SGHTA, FQGNSA. The junction had 9 bases not matched to a gene; V was cut back by 5 bases and J by 2 bases.